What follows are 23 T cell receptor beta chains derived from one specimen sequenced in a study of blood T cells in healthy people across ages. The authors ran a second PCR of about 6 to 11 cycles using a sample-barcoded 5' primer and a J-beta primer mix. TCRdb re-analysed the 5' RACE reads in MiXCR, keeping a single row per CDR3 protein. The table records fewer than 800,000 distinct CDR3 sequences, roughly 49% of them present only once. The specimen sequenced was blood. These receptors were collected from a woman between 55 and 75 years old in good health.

The CDR3 DNA is TGCGCCAGCAGCTTGTCGGCAGCCGGGTTCTATGGCTACACCTTC. This translates into CASSLSAAGFYGYTF. The genes are TRBV5-1 and TRBJ1-2; D unresolved. The V and J ends lost 1 base and 4 bases respectively, with 14 bases between them. The CDR3 totals 15 residues. Germline V gene lookup returns CDR1 SGHRS and CDR2 YFSETQ. The full variable domain, with the rest looked up from reference TRBV5-1 and TRBJ1-2, is KAGVTQTPRYLIKTRGQQVTLSCSPISGHRSVSWYQQTPGQGLQFLFEYFSETQRNKGNFPGRFSGRQFSNSRSEMNVSTLELGDSALYLCASSLSAAGFYGYTFGSGTRLTVV.

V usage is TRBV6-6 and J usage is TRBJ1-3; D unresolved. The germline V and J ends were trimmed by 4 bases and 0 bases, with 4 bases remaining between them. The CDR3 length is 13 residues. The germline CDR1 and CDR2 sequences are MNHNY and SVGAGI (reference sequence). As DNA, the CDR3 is TGTGCCAGCAGTTCTAACTCTGGAAACACCATATATTTT. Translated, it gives CASSSNSGNTIYF.

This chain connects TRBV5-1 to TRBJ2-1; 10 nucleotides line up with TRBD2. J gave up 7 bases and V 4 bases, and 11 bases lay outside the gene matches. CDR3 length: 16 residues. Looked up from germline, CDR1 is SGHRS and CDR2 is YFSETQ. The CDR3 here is CASSPTTSGIVNEQFF. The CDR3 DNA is TGCGCCAGCAGCCCGACCACTAGCGGGATCGTGAATGAGCAGTTCTTC.

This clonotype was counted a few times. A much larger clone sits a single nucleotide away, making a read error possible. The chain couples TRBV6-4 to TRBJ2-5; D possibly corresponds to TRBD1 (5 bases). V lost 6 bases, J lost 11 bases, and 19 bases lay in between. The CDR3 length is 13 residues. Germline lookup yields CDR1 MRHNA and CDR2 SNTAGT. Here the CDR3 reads CASSKGELDEQYF. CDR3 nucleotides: TGTGCCAGCAGCAAAGGGGAATTGGATGAGCAGTACTTC.

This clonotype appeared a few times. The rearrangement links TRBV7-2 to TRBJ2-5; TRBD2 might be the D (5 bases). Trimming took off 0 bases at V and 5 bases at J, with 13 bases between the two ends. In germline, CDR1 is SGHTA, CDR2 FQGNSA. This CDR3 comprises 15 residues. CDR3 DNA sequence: TGTGCCAGCAGCTTAGCGGGGAGTTTGGAGGAGACCCAGTACTTC. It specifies CASSLAGSLEETQYF.

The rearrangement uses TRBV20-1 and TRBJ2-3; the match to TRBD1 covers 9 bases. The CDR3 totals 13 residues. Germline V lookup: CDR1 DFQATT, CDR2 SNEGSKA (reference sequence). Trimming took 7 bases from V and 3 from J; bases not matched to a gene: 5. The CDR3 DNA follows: TGCAGTGTAAAGACAGGGGGGACAGATACGCAGTATTTT. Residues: CSVKTGGTDTQYF.

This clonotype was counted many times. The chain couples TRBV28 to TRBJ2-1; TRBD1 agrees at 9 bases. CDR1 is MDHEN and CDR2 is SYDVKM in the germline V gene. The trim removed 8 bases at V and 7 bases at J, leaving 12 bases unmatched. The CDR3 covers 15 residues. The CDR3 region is CASGSGTGFSNEQFF. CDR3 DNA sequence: TGTGCCAGCGGTTCCGGGACAGGGTTTTCTAATGAGCAGTTCTTC.

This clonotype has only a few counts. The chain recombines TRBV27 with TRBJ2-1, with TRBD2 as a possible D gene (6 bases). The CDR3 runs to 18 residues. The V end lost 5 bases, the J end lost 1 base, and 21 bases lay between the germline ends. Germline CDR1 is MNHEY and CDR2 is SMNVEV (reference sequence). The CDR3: CASSTSQGGARSYNEQFF. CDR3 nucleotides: TGTGCCAGCAGTACCTCCCAGGGCGGGGCAAGGTCCTACAATGAGCAGTTCTTC.

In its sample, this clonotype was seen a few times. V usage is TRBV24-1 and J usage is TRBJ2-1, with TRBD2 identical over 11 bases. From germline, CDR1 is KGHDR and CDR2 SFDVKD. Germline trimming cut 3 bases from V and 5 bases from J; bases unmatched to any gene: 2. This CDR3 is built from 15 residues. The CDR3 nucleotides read TGTGCCACCAGTGATCGACTAGCGGGAAACAATGAGCAGTTCTTC. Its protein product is CATSDRLAGNNEQFF.

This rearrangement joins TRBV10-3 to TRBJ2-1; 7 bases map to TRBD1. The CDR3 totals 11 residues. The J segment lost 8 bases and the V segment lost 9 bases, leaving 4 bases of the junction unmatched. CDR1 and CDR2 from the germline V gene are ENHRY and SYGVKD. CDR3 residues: CAIRQGDEQFF. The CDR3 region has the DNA TGTGCCATTAGACAGGGAGATGAGCAGTTCTTC.

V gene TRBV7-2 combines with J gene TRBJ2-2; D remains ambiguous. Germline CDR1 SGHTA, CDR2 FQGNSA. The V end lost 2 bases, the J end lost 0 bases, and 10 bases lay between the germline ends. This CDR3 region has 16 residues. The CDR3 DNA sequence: TGTGCCAGCAGCTTATTCGGGCAGTCGAACACCGGGGAGCTGTTTTTT. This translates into CASSLFGQSNTGELFF.

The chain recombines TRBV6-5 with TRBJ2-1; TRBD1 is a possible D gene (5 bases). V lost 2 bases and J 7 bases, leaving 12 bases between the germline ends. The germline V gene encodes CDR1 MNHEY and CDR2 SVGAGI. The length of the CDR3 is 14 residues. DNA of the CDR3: TGTGCCAGCAGTTACGGGCAGGGTCGGAATGAGCAGTTCTTC. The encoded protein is CASSYGQGRNEQFF.

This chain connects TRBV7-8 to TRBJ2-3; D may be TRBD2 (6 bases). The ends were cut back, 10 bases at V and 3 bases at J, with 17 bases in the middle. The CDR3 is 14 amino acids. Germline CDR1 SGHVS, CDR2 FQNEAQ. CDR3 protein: CAIEIAAKTDTQYF. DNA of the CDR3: TGTGCCATCGAGATAGCGGCTAAGACAGATACGCAGTATTTT. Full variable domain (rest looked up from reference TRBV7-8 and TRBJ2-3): GAGVSQSPRYKVAKRGQDVALRCDPISGHVSLFWYQQALGQGPEFLTYFQNEAQLDKSGLPSDRFFAERPEGSVSTLKIQRTQQEDSAVYLCAIEIAAKTDTQYFGPGTRLTVL.

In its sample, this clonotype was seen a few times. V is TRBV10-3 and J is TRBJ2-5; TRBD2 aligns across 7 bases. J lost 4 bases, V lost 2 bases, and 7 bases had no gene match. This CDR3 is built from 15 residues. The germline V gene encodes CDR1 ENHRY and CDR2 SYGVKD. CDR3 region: CAISEPAGAGETQYF. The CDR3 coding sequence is TGTGCCATCAGTGAGCCGGCGGGAGCAGGAGAGACCCAGTACTTC.

CDR3 region: CASKGTSGTNEQFF. The CDR3 nucleotides read TGTGCCAGCAAGGGGACTAGCGGGACCAATGAGCAGTTCTTC. The genes are TRBV27 and TRBJ2-1; 13 positions match TRBD2. V gave up 7 bases and J gave up 6 bases; unmatched junction bases: 3. CDR3 length: 14 amino acids. Germline V CDR1 and CDR2: MNHEY, SMNVEV (reference sequence).

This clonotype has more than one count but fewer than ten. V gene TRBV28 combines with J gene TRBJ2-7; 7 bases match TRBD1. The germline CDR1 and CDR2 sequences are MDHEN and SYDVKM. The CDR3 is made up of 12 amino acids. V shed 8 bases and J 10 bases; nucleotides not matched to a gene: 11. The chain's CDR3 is CASGDRDRSQYF. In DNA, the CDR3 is TGTGCCAGCGGCGACCGGGACAGATCCCAGTACTTC.

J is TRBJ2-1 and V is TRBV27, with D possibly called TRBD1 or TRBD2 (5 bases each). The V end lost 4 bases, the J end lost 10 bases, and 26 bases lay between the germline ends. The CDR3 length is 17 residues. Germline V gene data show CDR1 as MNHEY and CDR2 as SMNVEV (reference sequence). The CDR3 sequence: CASSSNSGPKKFHEQFF. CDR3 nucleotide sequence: TGTGCCAGCAGTTCCAATTCGGGGCCCAAAAAGTTCCACGAGCAGTTCTTC.

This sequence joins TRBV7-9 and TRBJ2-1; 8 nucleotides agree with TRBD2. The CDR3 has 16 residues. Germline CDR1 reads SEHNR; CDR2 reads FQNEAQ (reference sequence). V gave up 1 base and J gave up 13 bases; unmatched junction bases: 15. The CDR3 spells CASSLGSGLAGETQFF. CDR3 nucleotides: TGTGCCAGCAGCTTAGGCTCCGGACTAGCTGGGGAGACCCAGTTCTTC. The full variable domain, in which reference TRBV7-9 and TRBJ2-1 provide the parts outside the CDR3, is DTGVSQNPRHKITKRGQNVTFRCDPISEHNRLYWYRQTLGQGPEFLTYFQNEAQLEKSRLLSDRFSAERPKGSFSTLEIQRTEQGDSAMYLCASSLGSGLAGETQFFGPGTRLTVL.

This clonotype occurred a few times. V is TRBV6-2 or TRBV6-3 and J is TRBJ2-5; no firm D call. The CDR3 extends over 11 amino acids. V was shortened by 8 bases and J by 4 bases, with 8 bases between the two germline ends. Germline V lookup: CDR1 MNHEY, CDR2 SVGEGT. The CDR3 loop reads CASGIGETQYF. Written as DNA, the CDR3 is TGTGCCAGCGGCATTGGAGAGACCCAGTACTTC.

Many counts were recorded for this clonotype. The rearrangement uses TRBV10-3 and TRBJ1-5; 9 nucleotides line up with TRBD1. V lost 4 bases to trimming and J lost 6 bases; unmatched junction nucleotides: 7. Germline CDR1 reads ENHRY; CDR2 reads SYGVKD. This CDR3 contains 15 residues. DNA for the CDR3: TGTGCCATCAGTGTTACAGGGGGCGTAGGTCAGCCCCAGCATTTT. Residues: CAISVTGGVGQPQHF.

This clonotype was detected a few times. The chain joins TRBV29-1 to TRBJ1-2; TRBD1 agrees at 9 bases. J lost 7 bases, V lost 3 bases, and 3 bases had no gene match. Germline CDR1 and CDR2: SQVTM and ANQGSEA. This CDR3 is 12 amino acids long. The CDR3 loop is CSVEGQGGGYTF. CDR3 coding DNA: TGCAGCGTTGAGGGACAGGGTGGTGGCTACACCTTC.

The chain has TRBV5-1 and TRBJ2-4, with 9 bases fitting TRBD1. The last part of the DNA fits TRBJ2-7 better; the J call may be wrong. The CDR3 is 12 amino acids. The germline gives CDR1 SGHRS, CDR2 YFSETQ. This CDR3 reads CASKSGQGEQYF. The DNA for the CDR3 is TGCGCCAGCAAATCGGGACAGGGCGAGCAGTACTTC.

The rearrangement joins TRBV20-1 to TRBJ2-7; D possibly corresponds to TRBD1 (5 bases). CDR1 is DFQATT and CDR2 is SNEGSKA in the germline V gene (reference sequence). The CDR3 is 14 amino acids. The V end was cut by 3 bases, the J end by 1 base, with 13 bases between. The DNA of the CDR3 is TGCAGTGCTAGCCCAACAGGACATTCCTACGAGCAGTACTTC. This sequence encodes CSASPTGHSYEQYF.